The clone carrying this T cell receptor beta chain occurred once. The repertoire was sequenced with immunoSEQ multiplex PCR; TCRdb's copy has only in-frame clones and lacks some. The sample has around 67,000 clones, less than 97% seen once. This sample was included in a study of technical replicates of blood from several donors. Germline V gives CDR1 MDHEN, CDR2 SYDVKM. J gave up 1 base and V 0 bases, and 5 bases lay outside the gene matches. The CDR3 consists of 18 residues. The sequence was obtained from a human donor in good health. The chain is built from TRBV28 and TRBJ2-6; 8 positions agree with TRBD2. Sequencing used T cells isolated from PBMCs. The CDR3 DNA reads TGTGCCAGCAGTTTATGGCGGGGGGTGAGGTCTGGGGCCAACGTCCTGACTTTC. It codes for CASSLWRGVRSGANVLTF.